This T cell receptor beta chain was recorded in a study of blood T cell repertoires in COVID-19 (dated by TCRdb to the early 2020s). Background for the entire study: Samples from collaborators originated in the United States, Italy and Spain and spanned both the acute and convalescent phases of COVID-19. A de-identified subject ID, COVID-19 status, age in years and sex were almost always included in the sample metadata. The prospective study material was composed of cDNA or gDNA derived from T cells, B-cell-depleted T cells, or PBMCs. The samples were drawn from two sources: the first 160 participants of the ongoing ImmuneRACE study, and over 950 subjects contributed by 6 global collaborators. The dataset comprised deeply sampled blood TCRbeta repertoires from subjects exposed to, actively infected with, or recovered from COVID-19. HLA class I and class II types, where available, came from metadata supplied by the sample provider rather than from assay-based typing. The repertoires were made available in a free public database intended to serve as a resource for research on the immune response to SARS-CoV-2.

Study-wide findings and limitations: The amount of clinical and demographic metadata varied by source and participant and was provided uncurated.

Comment on this clone: It has no known antigen specificity. Qualities for individual bases were not recorded, and no much larger clone is one base off.

TCRbeta CDR3 regions were amplified from genomic DNA using the immunoSEQ Assay, a bias-controlled multiplex PCR. The original methods were these. The number of nucleated cells in each sample was estimated by amplification of reference gene primers within the assay. Sequence reads were collapsed and filtered to measure the absolute abundance of every unique TCRbeta CDR3 rearrangement. For each sample, productive Simpson clonality was calculated by taking the square root of Simpson's diversity index across productive rearrangements. In its TCRdb copy, this immuneACCESS table keeps in-frame sequences only and misses some clones. Where compared with another copy, unresolved V genes explain less than half of these, and the others have no known cause. V, J and clone size are those of that table, while D and trimming were read from the DNA. The sample profile shows hundreds of thousands of clones; 85% to 90% of them were found once. The leading ten clones occupy approximately 4.2% of the sample.

Collaborating institutions collected whole blood in K2EDTA tubes following their own protocols. For TCRbeta analysis, collaborator samples were shipped as frozen whole blood, as isolated PBMCs, or as DNA extracted from either sample type. Counted from cysteine to phenylalanine, this CDR3 has 15 amino acids. Just the 45-base CDR3 DNA is kept, in frame starting at base 1. Trimming removed 6 bases from V and 9 bases from J, leaving 22 bases between the germline ends. The germline V gene specifies SGHTS as CDR1 and YDEGEE as CDR2. The clonotype was recovered from a man aged 35 to 55 with acute or convalescent COVID-19. The specimen sequenced was peripheral blood. The chain joins TRBV5-8 to TRBJ2-1; TRBD1 is a possible D gene, resting on 8 matching bases. The nucleotide sequence is TGTGCCAGCACCTGGGGGGGGCAGGGGGCTGGTGAGCAGTTCTTC. It codes for CASTWGGQGAGEQFF.